Presented here are 31 T cell receptor beta chains from one specimen sequenced in a study of identical twins. MiXCR, applied by TCRdb to the 5' RACE reads, yields one record per CDR3 protein. The table lists roughly 1.6 million distinct CDR3 sequences, under 35% of them singletons, with about 0.3% in the top ten. The sample comprised cord blood. These receptors were taken from a newborn girl in good health.

This clonotype was seen more than once but under ten times. This chain connects TRBV4-1 to TRBJ1-1; D is ambiguous. The V end lost 6 bases, the J end lost 4 bases, and 6 bases lay between the germline ends. This CDR3 is built from 11 residues. The V gene's germline CDR1 is MGHRA and CDR2 YSYEKL. DNA of the CDR3: TGCGCCAGCAGTCGGGCCACTGAAGCTTTCTTT. This gives the protein CASSRATEAFF.

The V gene is TRBV10-3, the J gene TRBJ2-1; D may be TRBD1 or TRBD2 (5 bases each). Germline CDR1 reads ENHRY; CDR2 reads SYGVKD. V shed 6 bases and J shed 7 bases, with 19 bases lying between them. The CDR3 contains 15 residues. The CDR3 region has the DNA TGTGCCATCAGGGAACCCGGGACCCCCTGGAATGAGCAGTTCTTC. It translates to CAIREPGTPWNEQFF.

The gene calls are TRBV3-1 and TRBJ2-1, with D possibly being TRBD2 (5 bases). This CDR3 has 13 amino acids. CDR1 LGHDT and CDR2 YNNKEL come from the germline V gene (reference sequence). The V gene lost 0 bases and the J gene lost 9 bases, with 9 bases spanning the gap. CDR3 bases: TGTGCCAGCAGCCAAGATGCGGGTGCTGAGCAGTTCTTC. Translating gives CASSQDAGAEQFF.

The rearrangement uses TRBV7-9 and TRBJ2-1, with TRBD1 matching over 7 bases. J was trimmed by 3 bases and V by 4 bases; bases with no gene match: 6. CDR3 length: 15 residues. Germline V gives CDR1 SEHNR, CDR2 FQNEAQ (reference sequence). CDR3 DNA: TGTGCCAGCAGCTCCAATGACAGGGACTACAATGAGCAGTTCTTC. Protein: CASSSNDRDYNEQFF.

CDR3 residues: CASSPDLSSYEQYF. For the CDR3, the DNA is TGTGCCAGCAGTCCGGACCTTAGCTCCTACGAGCAGTACTTC. The gene calls are TRBV7-9 and TRBJ2-7; unclear D gene. V was pared by 6 bases and J by 0 bases, with 12 bases between. CDR1 and CDR2 from the germline V gene are SEHNR and FQNEAQ (reference sequence). CDR3 size: 14 residues.

The rearrangement joins TRBV27 to TRBJ2-1; D is unresolved. CDR3 length: 13 amino acids. V shed 5 bases and J shed 6 bases, with 11 bases lying between them. Looked up from germline, CDR1 is MNHEY and CDR2 is SMNVEV (reference sequence). The CDR3 nucleotides read TGTGCCAGCAGTCGCCCACCTAGCAATGAGCAGTTCTTC. It yields the protein CASSRPPSNEQFF.

This clonotype showed up just once. J is TRBJ2-1 and V is TRBV23-1, with D perhaps matching TRBD2 (5 bases). TRBV23-1 is known as an ORF, though its function is uncertain. V was shortened by 3 bases and J by 3 bases, with 15 bases between the two germline ends. This CDR3 comprises 16 residues. Written as DNA, the CDR3 is TGCGCCAGCAGTCATTGGGAGTCGACCAGCTACAATGAGCAGTTCTTC. Translating it yields CASSHWESTSYNEQFF.

This clonotype was observed once. A clone one base away is much larger, so this may be a read error. The V and J genes are TRBV3-1 and TRBJ2-7, with TRBD1 as a possible D gene (7 bases). Germline V gene data show CDR1 as LGHDT and CDR2 as YNNKEL (reference sequence). The CDR3 spans 13 residues. The CDR3 DNA follows: TGTACCAGCAGCCAGGGGGGAACCTACGAGCAGTACTTC. This translates into CTSSQGGTYEQYF.

This clonotype was observed a few times. The CDR3 is CSARPPTVGSYEQYF. CDR3 DNA: TGCAGTGCTCGCCCGCCGACAGTGGGCTCCTACGAGCAGTACTTC. The chain is built from TRBV20-1 and TRBJ2-7; D might be TRBD1 (5 bases). V lost 5 bases to trimming and J lost 0 bases, with 17 bases between them. CDR3 size: 15 residues. CDR1 DFQATT and CDR2 SNEGSKA come from the germline V gene (reference sequence).

This chain uses TRBV29-1 with TRBJ2-7; D call uncertain. The CDR3 has 12 amino acids. V was cut by 7 bases and J by 7 bases, with 17 bases left in between. Germline assignment: CDR1 SQVTM and CDR2 ANQGSEA. DNA of the CDR3: TGCAGCGCCCCATTGCCCCAGGATGAGCAGTACTTC. Its translation is CSAPLPQDEQYF.

The gene calls are TRBV4-1 and TRBJ2-3, with 8 bases that match TRBD1. V lost 3 bases, J lost 2 bases, and 10 bases stayed unmatched. Germline-derived CDR1 and CDR2 are MGHRA and YSYEKL. This CDR3 spans 17 amino acids. The CDR3 region is CASSHPLTGVPTDTQYF. The CDR3 DNA reads as TGCGCCAGCAGCCACCCTCTGACAGGGGTGCCCACAGATACGCAGTATTTT.

This clonotype appeared once. Germline and junction disagree at one end, which may indicate a read error. This sequence joins TRBV2 and TRBJ1-5; D not certain. The CDR3 sequence is 14 residues long. Germline loops: CDR1 SNHLY, CDR2 FYNNEI. The CDR3 nucleotides are TGTGCCGGCAGTGAAGAGCAGGTAGATCAGCCCCAGCATTTT. As protein: CAGSEEQVDQPQHF.

The chain is built from TRBV28 and TRBJ1-4; 8 bases agree with TRBD1. J lost 5 bases, V lost 6 bases, and 5 bases had no gene match. Looked up from germline, CDR1 is MDHEN and CDR2 is SYDVKM. This CDR3 is 14 amino acids long. The CDR3 loop reads CASRTRDRNEKLFF. CDR3 bases: TGTGCCAGCAGGACCCGGGACAGGAATGAAAAACTGTTTTTT.

The sample holds many counts of this clonotype. The chain is built from TRBV6-1 and TRBJ2-1; D might be TRBD1 (6 bases). Germline lookup yields CDR1 MNHNS and CDR2 SASEGT. Trimming removed 2 bases at V and 0 bases at J, with 8 bases between. CDR3 length: 15 residues. The CDR3, as DNA: TGTGCCAGCAGTGAAACAGGGAGCTCCTACAATGAGCAGTTCTTC. It translates to CASSETGSSYNEQFF.

Comment on this clonotype: A much bigger clone sits one base away, suggesting this may be a read error. The V call is TRBV10-3, the J call TRBJ2-7; D is tentatively TRBD1 or TRBD2 (5 bases each). The J call is doubtful: the DNA matches TRBJ2-5 better. CDR3 length: 12 amino acids. The V gene's germline CDR1 is ENHRY and CDR2 SYGVKD. DNA for the CDR3: TGTGCCATCAGTATCGGGGCGAAGACCCAGTACTTC. It specifies CAISIGAKTQYF.

The chain has TRBV3-1 and TRBJ1-2; D perhaps matches TRBD1 (6 bases). The CDR3 has 16 residues. The germline V and J ends were trimmed by 1 base and 2 bases, with 14 bases remaining between them. The germline V gene encodes CDR1 LGHDT and CDR2 YNNKEL (reference sequence). The CDR3 region is CASSQVGEGVNYGYTF. Written as DNA, the CDR3 is TGTGCCAGCAGCCAAGTCGGCGAGGGGGTGAACTATGGCTACACCTTC.

The chain employs TRBV12-3 or TRBV12-4 and TRBJ2-1, with 7 bases matching TRBD1. V lost 3 bases and J lost 4; bases outside the gene matches: 24. There are 21 residues in the CDR3. CDR3 sequence: CASSFAGTEKAPFLFYNEQFF. The CDR3 DNA follows: TGTGCCAGCAGTTTTGCCGGGACAGAAAAGGCCCCTTTCCTTTTTTACAATGAGCAGTTCTTC.

This clonotype was seen a handful of times. The chain uses TRBV25-1 and TRBJ2-7; D is perhaps TRBD1 (5 bases). Germline V gene data show CDR1 as MGHDK and CDR2 as SYGVNS. The CDR3 runs to 15 residues. The ends were cut back, 2 bases at V and 0 bases at J, with 11 bases in the middle. CDR3 region: CASSEIDSASYEQYF. DNA for the CDR3: TGTGCCAGCAGTGAAATCGACAGTGCCTCCTACGAGCAGTACTTC.

The gene calls are TRBV12-3 or TRBV12-4 and TRBJ2-3; D ambiguous. The CDR3 sequence is 15 residues long. Deletions cut 3 bases from V and 6 bases from J, with 16 bases between. CDR3 DNA: TGTGCCAGCAGTTTTTTTGACGAACCTGGCGATACGCAGTATTTT. Translating gives CASSFFDEPGDTQYF.

The chain is built from TRBV28 and TRBJ2-2, with TRBD1 matching 8 bases. V dropped 6 bases and J dropped 1; count of bases not matched to a gene: 7. This CDR3 has 16 residues. CDR1 MDHEN and CDR2 SYDVKM come from the germline V gene. The CDR3 spells CASRRTGTGNTGELFF. The CDR3, as DNA: TGTGCCAGCAGACGAACCGGGACAGGGAACACCGGGGAGCTGTTTTTT.

This clonotype came up a few times. The genes are TRBV7-9 and TRBJ1-5; 7 nucleotides align to TRBD1. Germline values: CDR1 SEHNR, CDR2 FQNEAQ (reference sequence). The junction had 9 bases not matched to a gene; V was cut back by 10 bases and J by 0 bases. The CDR3 contains 15 residues. The CDR3 sequence: CATGDSLSSNQPQHF. CDR3 nucleotides: TGTGCCACCGGGGACAGCCTAAGTAGCAATCAGCCCCAGCATTTT.

The chain carries TRBV10-3 and TRBJ1-1; tentative D call: TRBD1 (5 bases). This CDR3 is built from 15 residues. Trimming shortened V by 4 bases and J by 5 bases, and 17 bases separated the two germline ends. In germline, CDR1 is ENHRY, CDR2 SYGVKD. CDR3 sequence: CAISGWRRDGTEAFF. The CDR3 DNA is TGTGCCATCAGTGGGTGGAGAAGGGACGGGACTGAAGCTTTCTTT.

This chain joins TRBV5-1 and TRBJ1-2; D remains unclear. The CDR3 loop spans 15 amino acids. V lost 4 bases, J lost 1 base, and 14 bases lay in between. Germline lookup yields CDR1 SGHRS and CDR2 YFSETQ. The CDR3 here is CASSIDGQFNYGYTF. Written as DNA, the CDR3 is TGCGCCAGCAGCATTGACGGCCAGTTTAACTATGGCTACACCTTC.

The chain uses TRBV6-2 or TRBV6-3 and TRBJ2-7; D perhaps matches TRBD1 (5 bases). The CDR3 runs to 15 residues. V dropped 4 bases and J dropped 0 bases, with 13 bases sitting between them. Germline values: CDR1 MNHEY, CDR2 SVGEGT. The CDR3 region is CASSSRQRASYEQYF. In nucleotides, the CDR3 is TGTGCCAGCAGTTCCCGACAGAGAGCCTCCTACGAGCAGTACTTC.

The chain is built from TRBV19 and TRBJ2-3, with 9 bases fitting TRBD2. Trimming removed 3 bases from V and 4 bases from J; junction bases left unmatched: 8. Germline V gene lookup returns CDR1 LNHDA and CDR2 SQIVND (reference sequence). This CDR3 region has 16 residues. The CDR3 DNA follows: TGTGCCAGTAGTATCAGTAGCGGGAGTGGCGCAGATACGCAGTATTTT. Protein: CASSISSGSGADTQYF.

This clonotype was counted between two and nine times. The rearrangement joins TRBV28 to TRBJ1-4; 9 bases are shared with TRBD1. Germline V gene lookup returns CDR1 MDHEN and CDR2 SYDVKM. CDR3 size: 15 residues. Trimming cost V 5 bases and J 8 bases; bases outside gene matches: 9. As DNA, the CDR3 is TGTGCCAGCAGTGGATCATATGGACAGGGGGAAAAACTGTTTTTT. It codes for CASSGSYGQGEKLFF.

The V call is TRBV20-1, the J call TRBJ2-7; possibly TRBD2 for D (6 bases). In germline, CDR1 is DFQATT, CDR2 SNEGSKA (reference sequence). V was trimmed by 3 bases and J by 2 bases, leaving 17 bases between them. This CDR3 is 15 amino acids long. The CDR3 nucleotides read TGCAGTGCTAGCCCTACAGCGGGCGTTCCCTACGAGCAGTACTTC. It translates to CSASPTAGVPYEQYF.

The chain carries TRBV28 and TRBJ2-1; D not certain. The length of the CDR3 is 16 residues. The germline CDR1 and CDR2 sequences are MDHEN and SYDVKM. The germline V and J ends were trimmed by 5 bases and 5 bases, with 19 bases remaining between them. CDR3 sequence: CASSELLSGPNNEQFF. CDR3 coding DNA: TGTGCCAGCAGTGAACTCCTTTCCGGGCCCAACAATGAGCAGTTCTTC.

The V and J genes are TRBV7-2 and TRBJ2-1; 8 nucleotides align to TRBD2. The CDR3 is made up of 16 amino acids. Germline CDR1 and CDR2: SGHTA and FQGNSA. The V segment lost 1 base and the J segment 7 bases; nucleotides outside the gene matches: 9. The CDR3 is CASSLELAGWGNEQFF. CDR3 DNA: TGTGCCAGCAGCTTAGAGTTAGCGGGGTGGGGTAATGAGCAGTTCTTC. The whole variable domain, filled in from reference TRBV7-2 and TRBJ2-1, reads GAGVSQSPSNKVTEKGKDVELRCDPISGHTALYWYRQSLGQGLEFLIYFQGNSAPDKSGLPSDRFSAERTGGSVSTLTIQRTQQEDSAVYLCASSLELAGWGNEQFFGPGTRLTVL.

This clonotype came up a few times. The chain carries TRBV19 and TRBJ1-2; the match to TRBD1 covers 8 bases. V shed 5 bases, J shed 6 bases, and the junction held 5 bases outside the gene matches. Germline values: CDR1 LNHDA, CDR2 SQIVND (reference sequence). This CDR3 has 13 amino acids. The CDR3 DNA sequence: TGTGCCAGTAGTGTGGGACAGGCCCATGGCTACACCTTC. Its translation: CASSVGQAHGYTF.

The chain carries TRBV2 and TRBJ2-1; D not resolved. CDR3 length: 12 residues. V lost 6 bases, J lost 10 bases, and 13 bases lay in between. Germline CDR1 SNHLY, CDR2 FYNNEI. CDR3 residues: CASSAFSYEQFF. In DNA form, the CDR3 reads TGTGCCAGCAGCGCTTTTTCCTACGAGCAGTTCTTC.